The subject of this entry is one T cell receptor beta chain. Antigen unknown. These data are taken from a study of OX40 agonist ivuxolimab in advanced cancers. Turning to the study itself: Melanoma, hepatocellular carcinoma, head and neck or renal cell cancer occurred in dose-escalation patients. Points from the study as a whole: On average, CD8+ T cells showed a greater number of expanded clones than CD4+. Blood T cells, both CD4+ and CD8+, expanded clonally by week 6 at 0.1 to 3.0 mg/kg.

The repertoire was sequenced with immunoSEQ multiplex PCR; TCRdb's copy has only in-frame clones and lacks some. The table records tens of thousands of clones, approximately 80% of them present only once. V was shortened by 6 bases and J by 0 bases, with 3 bases between the two germline ends. CDR1 is MGHDK and CDR2 is SYGVNS in the germline V gene. The CDR3 is 12 amino acids. V is TRBV25-1 and J is TRBJ2-1; D is uncertain. This sequence originates from an adult with an advanced solid tumor such as melanoma, head and neck, liver or kidney cancer. The sample here was CD4+ or CD8+ T cells sorted from blood, taken in a trial of the OX40 agonist ivuxolimab. The CDR3 sequence: CASRGSYNEQFF. In DNA, the CDR3 is TGTGCCAGCAGGGGCTCCTACAATGAGCAGTTCTTC.